What follows describes a single TCR beta chain. The data were taken from a study of blood T cell repertoires in COVID-19. Study overall: Nucleic acid was either cDNA or gDNA, and it came from T cells, B-cell-depleted T cells, or PBMCs.

V lost 3 bases and J lost 7, with 13 bases in between. Germline CDR1 reads SGHNT; CDR2 reads YYREEE (reference sequence). The CDR3 is 14 amino acids. The authors' processing: Amplification with reference gene primers provided the estimates of nucleated cell counts. TCRdb keeps only in-frame clones here, not all; method: immunoSEQ multiplex PCR. V and J calls and clone size are given by that table; D and trimming were obtained from the DNA. The table includes about 210,000 clones, around 86% detected once. The chain couples TRBV5-4 to TRBJ2-2; D gene uncertain. This TCR came from a woman in her thirties or forties in a cohort exposed to, infected with or recovered from COVID-19 (not recorded which). Material: PBMCs or T cells enriched from blood (not recorded which). In DNA form, the CDR3 reads TGTGCCAGCAGCTCCGACATTGGGCACGGGGAGCTGTTTTTT. Its translation: CASSSDIGHGELFF.